The TCR beta chain under discussion was sequenced for a study of HIV-infected patients and healthy controls. The overall study: Viral load fell to undetectable in 11 of 16 patients by the second blood draw.

V was cut by 10 bases and J by 4 bases, with 17 bases left in between. Germline assignment: CDR1 ENHRY and CDR2 SYGVKD. The CDR3 covers 13 residues. Alpha and beta constant-region primers primed reverse transcription of approximately 500 ng RNA. Using multiplexing indices, alpha and beta chain libraries were generated apart by chain-specific third strand synthesis. Each CDR3 protein gets one entry after TCRdb re-called the 5' RACE reads with MiXCR. The profile shows 12,000 or so distinct CDR3 sequences, about 10% of them singletons. Findings and caveats of the study: The seeming recovery of the Gini index after therapy in HIV-infected patients vanished in size-matched data. Only sixteen HIV-infected individuals were processed, a major limit on how widely findings apply.

This clonotype was counted at least ten times. Its target is unknown. The repertoire came from unfractionated whole blood and reflected all unsorted peripheral T cells. Donors lacked febrile or AIDS-related illness, tumors, and hepatitis B or C coinfection. The V call is TRBV10-3, the J call TRBJ2-7, with D possibly being TRBD2 (6 bases). This receptor was obtained from an adult with HIV infection. The donor label of this sample is uncertain. This sample comprised blood, obtained before antiretroviral therapy. The CDR3 here is CATARDGTYEQYF. The CDR3 DNA follows: TGTGCCACTGCCCGGGACGGGACTTACGAGCAGTACTTC.